This T cell receptor beta chain was sequenced during a study of T cell repertoires in cytomegalovirus infection. TCRdb re-called the reads through MiXCR, storing one row per CDR3 protein. Of about 230,000 distinct CDR3 sequences detected, roughly 23% appear once; the ten largest clones hold 18%. The CDR3 totals 12 residues. Germline-derived CDR1 and CDR2 are SGHTA and FQGNSA. Study observations and caveats: Public TCR beta family frequency separated CMV-and-HLA carriers, including in an independent cohort.

This clonotype was found many times. Its antigen is undetermined. Compared with germline, one end of the junction differs, possibly owing to a read error. The genes are TRBV7-2 and TRBJ2-3, with a possible D match to TRBD1 (5 bases). The sequence came from a human donor in good health (CMV status not recorded). Some clones in this sample may be carry-over from other donors' samples. Input material: CD8+ T cells from PBMCs. The CDR3 region is CASSQNRNPPDF. CDR3 bases: TGTGCCAGCAGCCAAAACAGGAATCCCCCCGATTTT. Supplemented by reference TRBV7-2 and TRBJ2-3, the full variable domain reads GAGVSQSPSNKVTEKGKDVELRCDPISGHTALYWYRQSLGQGLEFLIYFQGNSAPDKSGLPSDRFSAERTGGSVSTLTIQRTQQEDSAVYLCASSQNRNPPDFGPGTRLTVL.